This TCR beta chain comes out of a study of read filtering for tumor transcriptome and immune sequencing. On the study more broadly: Mean patient age was roughly 66 years, range roughly 45 to 85; 17 male, 14 female. Whole-transcriptome libraries were prepared after DNase treatment.

Broader study findings: The CD138-negative fraction was mixed bone marrow immune cells, not pure T cells.

This library used roughly 400 ng RNA and molecular barcoded adaptors spanning alpha/delta and beta/gamma chains. TCRdb reprocessed the reads with MiXCR, giving one entry per CDR3 protein. The table shows 30,000 to 40,000 distinct CDR3 sequences, with 14% occurring only once. This clonotype was seen many times. Its antigen is unidentified. Deletions cut 9 bases from V and 7 bases from J, with 19 bases between. Germline V lookup: CDR1 SGHNT, CDR2 YENEEA. The CDR3 runs to 14 residues. What was sequenced was a population of CD138-negative cells sorted from bone marrow. The chain carries TRBV11-3 and TRBJ2-1; no clear D gene. This sequence originates from a donor at least 40 years old with multiple myeloma. The CDR3 coding sequence is TGTGCCAGTTCGAGCAGGTCAAGTCGGAATGAGCAGTTCTTC. Residues: CASSSRSSRNEQFF.